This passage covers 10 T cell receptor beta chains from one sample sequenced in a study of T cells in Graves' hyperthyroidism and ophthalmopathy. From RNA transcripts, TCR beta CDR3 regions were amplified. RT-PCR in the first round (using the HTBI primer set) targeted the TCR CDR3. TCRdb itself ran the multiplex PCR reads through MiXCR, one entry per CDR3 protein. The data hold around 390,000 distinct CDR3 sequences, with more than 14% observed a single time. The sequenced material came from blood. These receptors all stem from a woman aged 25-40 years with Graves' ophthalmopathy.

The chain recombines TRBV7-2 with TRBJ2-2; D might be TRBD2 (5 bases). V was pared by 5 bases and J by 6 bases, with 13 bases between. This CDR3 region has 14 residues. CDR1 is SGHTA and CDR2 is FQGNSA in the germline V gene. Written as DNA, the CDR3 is TGTGCCAGCAGCATCTCGGGGTTGTCCGGGGAGCTGTTTTTT. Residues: CASSISGLSGELFF.

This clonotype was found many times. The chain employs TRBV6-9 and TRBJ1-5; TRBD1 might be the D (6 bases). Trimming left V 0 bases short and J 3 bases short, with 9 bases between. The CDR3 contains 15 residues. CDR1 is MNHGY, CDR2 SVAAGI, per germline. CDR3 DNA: TGTGCCAGCAGTTATTCAACAGGGAACAATCAGCCCCAGCATTTT. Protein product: CASSYSTGNNQPQHF.

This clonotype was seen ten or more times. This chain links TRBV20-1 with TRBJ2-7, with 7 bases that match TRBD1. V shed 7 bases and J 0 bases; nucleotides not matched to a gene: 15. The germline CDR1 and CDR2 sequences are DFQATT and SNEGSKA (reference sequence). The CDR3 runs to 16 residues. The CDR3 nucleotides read TGCAGTGGATACGTAGGGACAGCCCACCTCTCCTACGAGCAGTACTTC. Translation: CSGYVGTAHLSYEQYF.

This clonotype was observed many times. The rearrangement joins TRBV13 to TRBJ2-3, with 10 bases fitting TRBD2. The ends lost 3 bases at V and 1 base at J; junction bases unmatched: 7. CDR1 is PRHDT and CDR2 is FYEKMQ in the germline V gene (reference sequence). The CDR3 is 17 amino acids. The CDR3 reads CASSFTEAGGRTDTQYF. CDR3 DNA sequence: TGTGCCAGCAGCTTCACTGAAGCGGGGGGGCGCACAGATACGCAGTATTTT.

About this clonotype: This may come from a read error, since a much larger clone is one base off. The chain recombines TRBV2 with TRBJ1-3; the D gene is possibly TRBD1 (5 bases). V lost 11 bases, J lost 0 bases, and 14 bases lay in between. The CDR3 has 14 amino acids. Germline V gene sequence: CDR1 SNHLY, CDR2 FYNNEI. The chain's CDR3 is CASGVGVSGNTIYF. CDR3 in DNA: TGTGCCTCCGGGGTGGGGGTCTCTGGAAACACCATATATTTT.

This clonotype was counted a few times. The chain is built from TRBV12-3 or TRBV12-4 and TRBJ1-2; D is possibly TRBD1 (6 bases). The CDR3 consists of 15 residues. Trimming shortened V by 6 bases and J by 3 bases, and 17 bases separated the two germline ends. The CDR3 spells CASSPFRQDHYGYTF. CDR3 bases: TGTGCCAGCAGCCCATTCCGACAGGACCACTATGGCTACACCTTC.

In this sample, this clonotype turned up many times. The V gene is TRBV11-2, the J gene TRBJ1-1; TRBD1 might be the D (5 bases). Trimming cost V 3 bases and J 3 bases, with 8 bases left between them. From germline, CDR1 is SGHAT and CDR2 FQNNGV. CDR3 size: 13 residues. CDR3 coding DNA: TGTGCCAGCAGCTTTGGGGGTTACACTGAAGCTTTCTTT. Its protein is CASSFGGYTEAFF.

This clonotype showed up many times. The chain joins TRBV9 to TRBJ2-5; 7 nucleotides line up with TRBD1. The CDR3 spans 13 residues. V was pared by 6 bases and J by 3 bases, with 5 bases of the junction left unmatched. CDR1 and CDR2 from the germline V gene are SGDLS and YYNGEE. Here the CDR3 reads CASNTDREETQYF. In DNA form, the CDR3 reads TGTGCCAGCAATACAGACAGGGAAGAGACCCAGTACTTC.

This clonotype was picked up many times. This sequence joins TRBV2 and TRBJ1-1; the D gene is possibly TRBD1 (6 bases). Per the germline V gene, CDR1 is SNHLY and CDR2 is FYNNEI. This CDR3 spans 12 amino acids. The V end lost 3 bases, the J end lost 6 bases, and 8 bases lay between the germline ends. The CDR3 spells CASSDRGAEAFF. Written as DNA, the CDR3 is TGTGCCAGCAGTGACAGGGGCGCTGAAGCTTTCTTT.

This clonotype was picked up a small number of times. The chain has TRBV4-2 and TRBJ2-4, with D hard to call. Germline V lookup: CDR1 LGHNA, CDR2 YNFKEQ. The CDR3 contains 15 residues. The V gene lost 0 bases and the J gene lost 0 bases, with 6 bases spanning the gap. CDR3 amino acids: CASSQEDLAKNIQYF. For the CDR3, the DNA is TGTGCCAGCAGCCAAGAGGATCTAGCCAAAAACATTCAGTACTTC.